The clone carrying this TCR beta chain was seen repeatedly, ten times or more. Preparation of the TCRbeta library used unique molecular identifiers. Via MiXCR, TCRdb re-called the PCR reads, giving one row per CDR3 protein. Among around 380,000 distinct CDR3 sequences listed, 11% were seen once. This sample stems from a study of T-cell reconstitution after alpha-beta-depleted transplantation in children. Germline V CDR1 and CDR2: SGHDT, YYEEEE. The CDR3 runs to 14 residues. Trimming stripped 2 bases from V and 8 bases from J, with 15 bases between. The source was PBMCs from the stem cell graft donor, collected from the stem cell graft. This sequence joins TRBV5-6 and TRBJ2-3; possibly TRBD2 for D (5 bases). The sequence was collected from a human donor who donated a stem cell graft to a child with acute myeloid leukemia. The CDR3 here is CASSFASSGVTQYF. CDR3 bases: TGTGCCAGCAGCTTTGCTAGTTCCGGGGTTACGCAGTATTTT. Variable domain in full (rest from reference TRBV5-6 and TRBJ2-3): DAGVTQSPTHLIKTRGQQVTLRCSPKSGHDTVSWYQQALGQGPQFIFQYYEEEERQRGNFPDRFSGHQFPNYSSELNVNALLLGDSALYLCASSFASSGVTQYFGPGTRLTVL.